The 10 T cell receptor beta chains reported below all come from one sample, sequenced in a study of cytomegalovirus exposure and HLA in healthy donors. The PCR contained 60 Vbeta and 13 Jbeta primers. Sequencing used immunoSEQ multiplex PCR; TCRdb keeps in-frame clones, though not all of them. The sample shows 200,000 or so clones, roughly 84% of them seen only once. The sequencing sample was made of PBMCs. The receptor source for this set is a girl under two years old in good health and CMV-seronegative.

This chain joins TRBV7-9 and TRBJ2-7; D is ambiguous. V gave up 5 bases and J gave up 3 bases, with 14 bases separating them. This CDR3 contains 14 residues. Germline V lookup: CDR1 SEHNR, CDR2 FQNEAQ (reference sequence). The CDR3 sequence is CASSPPFPNYEQYF. The CDR3 DNA sequence: TGTGCCAGCAGCCCTCCATTTCCTAACTACGAGCAGTACTTC.

The chain carries TRBV30 and TRBJ1-2; D perhaps matches TRBD1 (6 bases). The germline V gene has CDR1 GTSNPN and CDR2 SVGIG (reference sequence). This CDR3 is 13 amino acids long. V dropped 3 bases and J dropped 10 bases, with 18 bases sitting between them. In DNA form, the CDR3 reads TGTGCCTGGAGCCTAGGGTTTACAGGGACCTACACCTTC. This gives the protein CAWSLGFTGTYTF.

The chain recombines TRBV4-1 with TRBJ2-3, with D hard to call. The CDR3 loop spans 15 amino acids. Germline CDR1 reads MGHRA; CDR2 reads YSYEKL. V was clipped by 4 bases and J by 3 bases, with 14 bases between them. The DNA of the CDR3 is TGCGCCAGCAGCCGCCTACTGAGCTCAACAGATACGCAGTATTTT. This encodes CASSRLLSSTDTQYF.

The V gene is TRBV19, the J gene TRBJ2-1, with D hard to call. From germline, CDR1 is LNHDA and CDR2 SQIVND (reference sequence). Trimming took 3 bases from V and 4 from J, leaving 13 bases between them. This CDR3 spans 15 amino acids. The CDR3 is CASSIQESVYNEQFF. For the CDR3, the DNA is TGTGCCAGTAGTATCCAGGAATCGGTATACAATGAGCAGTTCTTC.

The rearrangement uses TRBV30 and TRBJ1-1, with a weak D call TRBD1 (5 bases). The CDR3 loop spans 11 amino acids. Germline V gene data show CDR1 as GTSNPN and CDR2 as SVGIG (reference sequence). V lost 8 bases to trimming and J lost 1 base, with 8 bases between them. CDR3 in amino acids: CAGTRNTEAFF. The DNA of the CDR3 is TGTGCCGGGACGAGGAACACTGAAGCTTTCTTT.

The V call is TRBV27, the J call TRBJ2-5; 9 bases are a match to TRBD1. The J call may be in error: the DNA end matches TRBJ2-7 better. CDR1 is MNHEY and CDR2 is SMNVEV in the germline V gene (reference sequence). CDR3 size: 16 residues. The DNA of the CDR3 is TGTGCCAGCAGTTTAAGTTACGGGACAGGGCTATCCGAGCAGTACTTC. Residues: CASSLSYGTGLSEQYF.

The chain combines TRBV18 with TRBJ2-7; D not certain. Germline CDR1 is KGHSH and CDR2 is LQKENI. The CDR3 length is 15 residues. V shed 4 bases and J shed 2 bases, with 15 bases lying between them. The DNA of the CDR3 is TGTGCCAGCTCACAGTCTAGTTCCGACGCCTACGAGCAGTACTTC. Its protein is CASSQSSSDAYEQYF.

Here the CDR3 reads CASSPQAGVAGELFF. The DNA for the CDR3 is TGTGCCAGCAGCCCCCAAGCGGGAGTGGCCGGGGAGCTGTTTTTT. V usage is TRBV7-3 and J usage is TRBJ2-2; 8 bases align to TRBD2. CDR1 and CDR2 (germline): SGHTA, FQGTGA. The CDR3 extends over 15 amino acids. V lost 5 bases, J lost 6 bases, and 8 bases stayed unmatched.

The V gene is TRBV5-4, the J gene TRBJ2-3, with D tentatively TRBD2 (6 bases). Germline lookup yields CDR1 SGHNT and CDR2 YYREEE (reference sequence). The CDR3 is made up of 13 amino acids. The V end was cut by 5 bases, the J end by 3 bases, with 10 bases between. CDR3 amino acids: CASSFGGTDTQYF. The CDR3 DNA is TGTGCCAGCAGTTTCGGGGGTACAGATACGCAGTATTTT.

The J gene is TRBJ2-3, the V gene TRBV4-3, with TRBD2 identical over 13 bases. Germline assignment: CDR1 LGHNA and CDR2 YSLEER. This CDR3 comprises 21 residues. V shed 0 bases and J 3 bases; nucleotides not matched to a gene: 15. CDR3 amino acids: CASSQDYGTSGTFRWTDTQYF. The CDR3, as DNA: TGCGCCAGCAGCCAAGATTACGGGACTAGCGGGACTTTTAGGTGGACAGATACGCAGTATTTT.